This is a list of T cell receptor beta chains from one sample in a study of beta chain features in type 1 diabetes. The protocol was immunoSEQ multiplex PCR, while the TCRdb copy is restricted to in-frame clones and leaves out a portion. The sample has approximately 100,000 clones; roughly 40% are singletons. The sample taken for sequencing was stem cell memory CD4+ T cells from blood. These TCRs come from a woman younger than 30 in good health. The CDR3 runs from the conserved cysteine through the conserved F or W. The order of the fields is D gene, clone size, J gene, V gene, CDR3 DNA, CDR3 protein. A D gene is named only where the DNA matches it firmly. Expanded clones are given a class, and other clones once, few, many or no size at all.

d_call: .
clone_size: .
j_call: TRBJ1-5
v_call: TRBV6-6
cdr3_nt: TGTGCCAGCAGCTCCACGGGGCCCCAGCATTTT
cdr3_aa: CASSSTGPQHF

d_call: .
clone_size: .
j_call: TRBJ2-1
v_call: TRBV18
cdr3_nt: TGTGCCAGCTCACGCCGGACAGAATCTTACAATGAGCAGTTCTTC
cdr3_aa: CASSRRTESYNEQFF

d_call: .
clone_size: .
j_call: TRBJ2-7
v_call: TRBV11-2
cdr3_nt: TGTGCCAGCAGCTCAGACAGAGGCTCCTACGAGCAGTACTTC
cdr3_aa: CASSSDRGSYEQYF

d_call: .
clone_size: .
j_call: TRBJ2-1
v_call: TRBV11-2
cdr3_nt: TGTGCCAGCAGCTCCCTGACTAGATGGGCTTTCTCCTACAATGAGCAGTTCTTC
cdr3_aa: CASSSLTRWAFSYNEQFF

d_call: TRBD2
clone_size: few
j_call: TRBJ2-1
v_call: TRBV9
cdr3_nt: TGTGCCAGCAGCCGCGGTAGCGGGGTCTACAATGAGCAGTTCTTC
cdr3_aa: CASSRGSGVYNEQFF

d_call: TRBD1
clone_size: once
j_call: TRBJ1-2
v_call: TRBV9
cdr3_nt: TGTGCCAGCAGCGTTCGACAGGGAGGCAACTATGGCTACACCTTC
cdr3_aa: CASSVRQGGNYGYTF

d_call: .
clone_size: .
j_call: TRBJ2-2
v_call: TRBV14
cdr3_nt: TGTGCCAGCAGCCAAGTACGAGGGCGGGACGCGAACACCGGGGAGCTGTTTTTT
cdr3_aa: CASSQVRGRDANTGELFF

d_call: .
clone_size: few
j_call: TRBJ1-1
v_call: TRBV6-6
cdr3_nt: TGTGCCAGCAGCCGGTGGGGGAGGGACACTGAAGCTTTCTTT
cdr3_aa: CASSRWGRDTEAFF

d_call: .
clone_size: once
j_call: TRBJ2-5
v_call: TRBV28
cdr3_nt: TGTGCCAGCAGTCCCAGGGTGGGTGAGACCCAGTACTTC
cdr3_aa: CASSPRVGETQYF

d_call: TRBD1
clone_size: .
j_call: TRBJ2-1
v_call: TRBV25-1
cdr3_nt: TGTGCCAGCAGTCCCCCTCCGGGACAGGGTTTCAATGAGCAGTTCTTC
cdr3_aa: CASSPPPGQGFNEQFF

d_call: TRBD2
clone_size: .
j_call: TRBJ2-7
v_call: TRBV2
cdr3_nt: TGTGCCAGCAGTGCTGGGGCGGGAGGCCCCTACGAGCAGTACTTC
cdr3_aa: CASSAGAGGPYEQYF

d_call: TRBD2
clone_size: .
j_call: TRBJ2-7
v_call: TRBV14
cdr3_nt: TGTGCCAGCAGCCAGGTCAGACTAGCGCCCAACTACGAGCAGTACTTC
cdr3_aa: CASSQVRLAPNYEQYF

d_call: TRBD1
clone_size: .
j_call: TRBJ1-2
v_call: TRBV28
cdr3_nt: TGTGCCAGCAGTTTCGCGTTCGGGACAGGGGCGGGTGGCTACACCTTC
cdr3_aa: CASSFAFGTGAGGYTF

d_call: TRBD2
clone_size: .
j_call: TRBJ2-5
v_call: TRBV5-1
cdr3_nt: TGCGCCAGCAGCCCCGGGGCGCTAGCGGGAGTATCAGAGACCCAGTACTTC
cdr3_aa: CASSPGALAGVSETQYF

d_call: TRBD1
clone_size: .
j_call: TRBJ2-2
v_call: TRBV5-1
cdr3_nt: TGCGCCAGCAGCTTGGCTACAGGGGGCCGCACCGGGGAGCTGTTTTTT
cdr3_aa: CASSLATGGRTGELFF

d_call: TRBD1
clone_size: .
j_call: TRBJ2-6
v_call: TRBV11-3
cdr3_nt: TGTGCCAGCACCCCCGACAGGGCTGGGGCCAACGTCCTGACTTTC
cdr3_aa: CASTPDRAGANVLTF

d_call: .
clone_size: .
j_call: TRBJ2-3
v_call: TRBV5-1
cdr3_nt: TGCGCCAGCAGCTCCGCAGATACGCAGTATTTT
cdr3_aa: CASSSADTQYF

d_call: TRBD2
clone_size: .
j_call: TRBJ2-7
v_call: TRBV28
cdr3_nt: TGTGCCAGCACCTCTAGCGGGAGGACATACGAGCAGTACTTC
cdr3_aa: CASTSSGRTYEQYF

d_call: .
clone_size: .
j_call: TRBJ2-1
v_call: TRBV7-9
cdr3_nt: TGTGCCAGCAGCTTGTCAAACAGGGTCACTCGGGTAGGCTACAATGAGCAGTTCTTC
cdr3_aa: CASSLSNRVTRVGYNEQFF

d_call: TRBD1
clone_size: .
j_call: TRBJ2-1
v_call: TRBV7-2
cdr3_nt: TGTGCCAGCAGCTTAGTTGGGACAGGGACCCCAAATGAGCAGTTCTTC
cdr3_aa: CASSLVGTGTPNEQFF

d_call: TRBD1
clone_size: .
j_call: TRBJ2-7
v_call: TRBV10-3
cdr3_nt: TGTGCCATCAGTCAGGGACAGCTCTCCTACGAGCAGTACTTC
cdr3_aa: CAISQGQLSYEQYF

d_call: .
clone_size: .
j_call: TRBJ2-1
v_call: TRBV19
cdr3_nt: TGTGCCAGTAGCCCTAATCCGCACAATGAGCAGTTCTTC
cdr3_aa: CASSPNPHNEQFF

d_call: .
clone_size: .
j_call: TRBJ1-1
v_call: TRBV5-1
cdr3_nt: TGCGCCAGCAGCTTGGATCCATACAGCTACTTTGAAGCTTTCTTT
cdr3_aa: CASSLDPYSYFEAFF

d_call: .
clone_size: few
j_call: TRBJ2-7
v_call: TRBV11-2
cdr3_nt: TGTGCCAGCAGCCCCTCCGGCGAGCAGTACTTC
cdr3_aa: CASSPSGEQYF

d_call: .
clone_size: .
j_call: TRBJ1-5
v_call: TRBV5-1
cdr3_nt: TGCGCCAGCAGCTTTCAGGGGAGTTGGGACCAGCCCCAGCATTTT
cdr3_aa: CASSFQGSWDQPQHF

d_call: TRBD1
clone_size: .
j_call: TRBJ1-4
v_call: TRBV4-2
cdr3_nt: TGTGCCAGCAGCCAAGGATCGGGACAGGGAGGTGAAAAACTGTTTTTT
cdr3_aa: CASSQGSGQGGEKLFF

d_call: .
clone_size: .
j_call: TRBJ2-3
v_call: TRBV11-2
cdr3_nt: TGTGCCAGCAGCCCGAACCACCGATCCCAGGCGCAGTATTTT
cdr3_aa: CASSPNHRSQAQYF

d_call: TRBD2
clone_size: .
j_call: TRBJ2-3
v_call: TRBV5-1
cdr3_nt: TGCGCCAGCAGCTTGGAATACCTAGCGGGAGTAGGTGATACGCAGTATTTT
cdr3_aa: CASSLEYLAGVGDTQYF

d_call: TRBD1
clone_size: few
j_call: TRBJ2-1
v_call: TRBV19
cdr3_nt: TGTGCCAGTAGTCTCCCGACCGGGACAGGGGGAGTGAATGAGCAGTTCTTC
cdr3_aa: CASSLPTGTGGVNEQFF

d_call: .
clone_size: few
j_call: TRBJ2-1
v_call: TRBV19
cdr3_nt: TGTGCCAGTAGTTTAGACAGACCTGGAGGTGAGCAGTTCTTC
cdr3_aa: CASSLDRPGGEQFF

d_call: .
clone_size: .
j_call: TRBJ1-2
v_call: TRBV5-1
cdr3_nt: TGCGCCAGCAGCTTGTTTGCGGGGGATAGCGGCTACACCTTC
cdr3_aa: CASSLFAGDSGYTF

d_call: .
clone_size: .
j_call: TRBJ1-1
v_call: TRBV7-6
cdr3_nt: TGTGCCAGCAGCTTAGCGGCAGGGCCGAACACTGAAGCTTTCTTT
cdr3_aa: CASSLAAGPNTEAFF

d_call: .
clone_size: few
j_call: TRBJ2-2
v_call: TRBV5-1
cdr3_nt: TGCGCCAGCAGCTGGGAAGAGGGTAGCGACGGGGAGCTGTTTTTT
cdr3_aa: CASSWEEGSDGELFF

d_call: .
clone_size: once
j_call: TRBJ2-7
v_call: TRBV6-6
cdr3_nt: TGTGCCAGCAGACTTACAGGGACCTACGAGCAGTACTTC
cdr3_aa: CASRLTGTYEQYF

d_call: TRBD1
clone_size: .
j_call: TRBJ1-2
v_call: TRBV18
cdr3_nt: TGTGCCAGCTCACCAATCGGACAGGGGCATGGCTACACCTTC
cdr3_aa: CASSPIGQGHGYTF

d_call: TRBD1
clone_size: .
j_call: TRBJ2-2
v_call: TRBV7-8
cdr3_nt: TGTGCCAGCAGCTTGGAACGACAGGGGGCGAACACCGGGGAGCTGTTTTTT
cdr3_aa: CASSLERQGANTGELFF

d_call: .
clone_size: .
j_call: TRBJ2-3
v_call: TRBV30
cdr3_nt: TGTGCCTGGAGCTTCCTCGGGACTAGCACAGATACGCAGTATTTT
cdr3_aa: CAWSFLGTSTDTQYF

d_call: TRBD2
clone_size: .
j_call: TRBJ2-7
v_call: TRBV5-1
cdr3_nt: TGCGCCAGCAGCTCAGGACTAGCGGGCGACGAGCAGTACTTC
cdr3_aa: CASSSGLAGDEQYF

d_call: TRBD2
clone_size: .
j_call: TRBJ2-1
v_call: TRBV4-3
cdr3_nt: TGCGCCAGCAGCCAAGATGAGGCTAGCGGTTGGGGGAATGAGCAGTTCTTC
cdr3_aa: CASSQDEASGWGNEQFF

d_call: TRBD1
clone_size: few
j_call: TRBJ1-1
v_call: TRBV10-3
cdr3_nt: TGTGCCATCAGTGCCTCGCCGGGACAGGGTTTTTTAGAAGCTTTCTTT
cdr3_aa: CAISASPGQGFLEAFF

d_call: .
clone_size: few
j_call: TRBJ2-7
v_call: TRBV4-3
cdr3_nt: TGCGCCAGCAGCCAAGATACGAATGGAGTAGCCTACGAGCAGTACTTC
cdr3_aa: CASSQDTNGVAYEQYF

d_call: .
clone_size: few
j_call: TRBJ2-7
v_call: TRBV6-5
cdr3_nt: TGTGCCAGCAGTTACTCGACAGTTTACTACGAGCAGTACTTC
cdr3_aa: CASSYSTVYYEQYF

d_call: .
clone_size: .
j_call: TRBJ1-2
v_call: TRBV7-2
cdr3_nt: TGTGCCAGCAGCTTAGCTTACAGCATCTATGGCTACACCTTC
cdr3_aa: CASSLAYSIYGYTF

d_call: .
clone_size: few
j_call: TRBJ1-3
v_call: TRBV4-1
cdr3_nt: TGCGCCAGCAGCCATCCCCAGGGCCCACGATATTTT
cdr3_aa: CASSHPQGPRYF

d_call: .
clone_size: few
j_call: TRBJ2-1
v_call: TRBV5-6
cdr3_nt: TGTGCCAGCAGCTTGCCGGTACGATCAAATGAGCAGTTCTTC
cdr3_aa: CASSLPVRSNEQFF

d_call: .
clone_size: few
j_call: TRBJ2-3
v_call: TRBV5-1
cdr3_nt: TGCGCCAGCAGCTTGGTGTCAGGGCGCACAGATACGCAGTATTTT
cdr3_aa: CASSLVSGRTDTQYF

d_call: .
clone_size: .
j_call: TRBJ2-7
v_call: TRBV10-3
cdr3_nt: TGTGCCATAAAACAGGGATCCTACGAGCAGTACTTC
cdr3_aa: CAIKQGSYEQYF

d_call: TRBD2
clone_size: .
j_call: TRBJ2-5
v_call: TRBV7-3
cdr3_nt: TGTGCCAGCAGCCTGACTAGCGGGAGACAGGAGACCCAGTACTTC
cdr3_aa: CASSLTSGRQETQYF

d_call: .
clone_size: .
j_call: TRBJ1-2
v_call: TRBV5-4
cdr3_nt: TGTGCCAGCAGCTCCCCTTCGGGGGGCTACACCTTC
cdr3_aa: CASSSPSGGYTF

d_call: TRBD1
clone_size: .
j_call: TRBJ1-4
v_call: TRBV2
cdr3_nt: TGTGCCAGCAGTGTGGACAGGGCTAATGAAAAACTGTTTTTT
cdr3_aa: CASSVDRANEKLFF